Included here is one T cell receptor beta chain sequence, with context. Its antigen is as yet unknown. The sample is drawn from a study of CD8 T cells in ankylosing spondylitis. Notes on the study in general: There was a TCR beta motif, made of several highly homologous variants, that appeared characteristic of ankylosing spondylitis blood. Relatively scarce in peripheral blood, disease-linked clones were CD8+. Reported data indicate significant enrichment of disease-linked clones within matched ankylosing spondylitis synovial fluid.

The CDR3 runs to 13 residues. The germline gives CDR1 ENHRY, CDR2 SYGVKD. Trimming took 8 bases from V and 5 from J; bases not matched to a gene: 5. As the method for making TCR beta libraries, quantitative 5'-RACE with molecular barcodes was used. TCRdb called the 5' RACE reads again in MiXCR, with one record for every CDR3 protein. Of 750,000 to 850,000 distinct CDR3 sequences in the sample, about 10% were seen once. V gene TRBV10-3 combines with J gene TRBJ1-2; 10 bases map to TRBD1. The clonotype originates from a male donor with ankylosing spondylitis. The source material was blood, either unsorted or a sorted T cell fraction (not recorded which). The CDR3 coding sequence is TGTGCCATCGGGACAGGGGTTTATTATGGCTACACCTTC. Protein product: CAIGTGVYYGYTF.